The rows below give T cell receptor beta chains drawn from one sample of a study of shared clonotypes between healthy human individuals. Clones were sequenced by immunoSEQ multiplex PCR, and TCRdb holds only the in-frame ones, with some missing. The repertoire includes some 2.3 million clones, more than 80% of them detected once, and about 0.39% sits in the top ten. Sequencing was performed on naive CD4+ T cells from PBMCs. The receptors were gathered from a young man in good health. Some clones in this sample may be carry-over from other donors' samples. CDR3s include the opening cysteine and the closing phenylalanine or tryptophan.

v_call: TRBV28
j_call: TRBJ1-2
cdr3_aa: CASSYGGQGSGYTF

v_call: TRBV7-2
j_call: TRBJ2-7
cdr3_aa: CASSIQQGGEQYF

v_call: TRBV2
j_call: TRBJ2-1
cdr3_aa: CASTNYNEQFF

v_call: TRBV19
j_call: TRBJ2-7
cdr3_aa: CASSITGTYEQYF

v_call: TRBV11-3
j_call: TRBJ1-1
cdr3_aa: CASSLAPWSTEAFF

v_call: TRBV6-5
j_call: TRBJ2-2
cdr3_aa: CASSPGQGDTGELFF

v_call: TRBV29-1
j_call: TRBJ2-1
cdr3_aa: CSARLAGGNEQFF

v_call: TRBV4-1
j_call: TRBJ1-1
cdr3_aa: CASSQEDGPSNTEAFF

v_call: TRBV7-3
j_call: TRBJ1-6
cdr3_aa: CASSPQSGGNSPLHF

v_call: TRBV27
j_call: TRBJ1-1
cdr3_aa: CASSPRGRGNTEAFF

v_call: TRBV5-4
j_call: TRBJ2-5
cdr3_aa: CASSPAVYQETQYF

v_call: TRBV27
j_call: TRBJ2-7
cdr3_aa: CASSLTGDRGSYEQYF

v_call: TRBV28
j_call: TRBJ2-1
cdr3_aa: CASSRYRGRNEQFF

v_call: TRBV5-1
j_call: TRBJ2-3
cdr3_aa: CASSLVSHSGGDTQYF

v_call: TRBV5-1
j_call: TRBJ1-4
cdr3_aa: CASSRGDNEKLFF

v_call: TRBV10-2
j_call: TRBJ2-4
cdr3_aa: CASSERGSDGASKNIQYF

v_call: TRBV5-1
j_call: TRBJ2-3
cdr3_aa: CASSPRGSRTDTQYF

v_call: TRBV28
j_call: TRBJ2-1
cdr3_aa: CASSSGGGSDEQFF

v_call: TRBV7-9
j_call: TRBJ1-1
cdr3_aa: CASTRAGVNTEAFF

v_call: TRBV5-1
j_call: TRBJ2-5
cdr3_aa: CASSFSGPRGETQYF

v_call: TRBV11-2
j_call: TRBJ2-7
cdr3_aa: CASSWGGYYEQYF

v_call: TRBV19
j_call: TRBJ2-1
cdr3_aa: CASSSSGRAYNEQFF

v_call: TRBV18
j_call: TRBJ1-1
cdr3_aa: CASSPRGMNTEAFF

v_call: TRBV4-3
j_call: TRBJ1-5
cdr3_aa: CASSLDPRNQPQHF

v_call: TRBV27
j_call: TRBJ1-5
cdr3_aa: CASDPWGNQPQHF

v_call: TRBV10-3
j_call: TRBJ2-7
cdr3_aa: CATGDRADEQYF

v_call: TRBV11-2
j_call: TRBJ1-3
cdr3_aa: CASSLGPSYSGNTIYF

v_call: TRBV28
j_call: TRBJ1-2
cdr3_aa: CASSPGRIYGYTF

v_call: TRBV7-2
j_call: TRBJ1-4
cdr3_aa: CASSLARQANEKLFF

v_call: TRBV19
j_call: TRBJ1-1
cdr3_aa: CASSWENTEAFF

v_call: TRBV30
j_call: TRBJ2-7
cdr3_aa: CAWGRTYEQYF

v_call: TRBV19
j_call: TRBJ1-2
cdr3_aa: CASRKTAGQINYGYTF

v_call: TRBV29-1
j_call: TRBJ2-3
cdr3_aa: CSVEGRFTDTQYF

v_call: TRBV6-5
j_call: TRBJ2-1
cdr3_aa: CASSRGTSGANEQFF

v_call: TRBV7-9
j_call: TRBJ2-2
cdr3_aa: CASRTWAEDSGELFF

v_call: TRBV20-1
j_call: TRBJ1-2
cdr3_aa: CSALANYGYTF

v_call: TRBV4-1
j_call: TRBJ2-7
cdr3_aa: CASSRLGVEQYF

v_call: TRBV9
j_call: TRBJ1-2
cdr3_aa: CASSVEGGVYGYTF

v_call: TRBV9
j_call: TRBJ2-3
cdr3_aa: CASSGGTPPDTQYF

v_call: TRBV18
j_call: TRBJ2-5
cdr3_aa: CASSPGGAETQYF

v_call: TRBV10-3
j_call: TRBJ1-2
cdr3_aa: CAIKPGQDSFGYTF

v_call: TRBV5-1
j_call: TRBJ2-7
cdr3_aa: CASSLGTGGSYEQYF

v_call: TRBV10-3
j_call: TRBJ2-3
cdr3_aa: CAIKGLLSTDTQYF

v_call: TRBV4-3
j_call: TRBJ2-7
cdr3_aa: CASSQQTGGFYEQYF

v_call: TRBV27
j_call: TRBJ1-2
cdr3_aa: CASSLGQGYGYTF

v_call: TRBV2
j_call: TRBJ1-5
cdr3_aa: CASSEAPFGPQHF

v_call: TRBV4-1
j_call: TRBJ1-1
cdr3_aa: CASSPGGLTEAFF

v_call: TRBV28
j_call: TRBJ1-2
cdr3_aa: CASSLTGGANGYTF

v_call: TRBV7-2
j_call: TRBJ2-1
cdr3_aa: CASSRTGEQFF

v_call: TRBV10-3
j_call: TRBJ1-5
cdr3_aa: CAIGLDNQPQHF

v_call: TRBV28
j_call: TRBJ2-7
cdr3_aa: CATLGGVYEQYF

v_call: TRBV6-1
j_call: TRBJ1-3
cdr3_aa: CASSDWGNTGNTIYF

v_call: TRBV6-5
j_call: TRBJ1-2
cdr3_aa: CASRTGFGYTF

v_call: TRBV7-3
j_call: TRBJ2-1
cdr3_aa: CASSPGQGGHNEQFF

v_call: TRBV7-2
j_call: TRBJ2-2
cdr3_aa: CASRLLTGELFF

v_call: TRBV7-6
j_call: TRBJ2-3
cdr3_aa: CASSPSAGVVTDTQYF

v_call: TRBV7-3
j_call: TRBJ2-3
cdr3_aa: CASTASRTDTQYF

v_call: TRBV28
j_call: TRBJ1-5
cdr3_aa: CASAGSKTNQPQHF

v_call: TRBV19
j_call: TRBJ1-5
cdr3_aa: CASSKEDGYNQPQHF

v_call: TRBV19
j_call: TRBJ2-6
cdr3_aa: CASSIEYSSGANVLTF